The entry below gives a single T cell receptor (beta chain) sequence along with its context. The antigen is undetermined. The data derive from a study of cytomegalovirus exposure and HLA in healthy donors. Study-wide findings and caveats: Within the 120 or so validation repertoires, first-cohort TCR clusters tended to co-occur, according to a later analysis.

Per the germline V gene, CDR1 is MDHEN and CDR2 is SYDVKM. Deletions cut 7 bases from V and 7 bases from J, with 13 bases between. The CDR3 extends over 12 amino acids. Profiled with immunoSEQ multiplex PCR; TCRdb holds only in-frame clones, not every one. The sample lists some 220,000 clones, about 93% occurring once. The rearrangement joins TRBV28 to TRBJ1-2; weak D call: TRBD1 (5 bases). The sequencing input was PBMCs. This TCR was sampled from a woman under 30 in good health and CMV-seronegative. The CDR3 is CASTDRRGGYTF. CDR3 DNA sequence: TGTGCCAGCACCGACCGGAGGGGTGGCTACACCTTC.